A single sample is the source of the 6 T cell receptor beta chains below, sequenced in a study of a mutant IDH1 vaccine in newly diagnosed glioma. Their recognized antigens are unknown. Noted time point: week 47, end of study. In the vaccine, a single dose held 300 ug of the mutant IDH1 20-mer peptide, along with topical imiquimod. Sequencing used immunoSEQ multiplex PCR; TCRdb keeps in-frame clones, though not all of them. The data contain about 94,000 clones, roughly 89% of them singletons. Sequenced material: PBMCs, taken from a glioma patient whose treatment included an IDH1 peptide vaccine. All receptors come from a woman between 50 and 59 years old with glioma.

The chain uses TRBV2 and TRBJ2-7; perhaps TRBD1 as D (6 bases). The CDR3 covers 14 residues. V was pared by 3 bases and J by 6 bases, with 15 bases between. Germline CDR1 reads SNHLY; CDR2 reads FYNNEI. The CDR3 sequence: CASSEGTYQGEQYF. The CDR3 DNA reads TGTGCCAGCAGTGAGGGGACATACCAAGGCGAGCAGTACTTC.

The gene calls are TRBV18 and TRBJ2-5; 8 bases match TRBD1. Germline loops: CDR1 KGHSH, CDR2 LQKENI. The CDR3 totals 15 residues. Losses at the gene ends were 1 base for V and 4 bases for J; bases not matched to a gene: 5. CDR3 residues: CASSPRTGLLETQYF. The CDR3 DNA reads as TGTGCCAGCTCACCACGGACAGGGCTGTTAGAGACCCAGTACTTC.

The chain employs TRBV6-5 and TRBJ1-1; D is possibly TRBD1 (5 bases). The V and J ends lost 6 bases and 0 bases respectively, with 8 bases between them. CDR1 and CDR2 from the germline V gene are MNHEY and SVGAGI. The CDR3 extends over 13 amino acids. Here the CDR3 reads CASRRQLNTEAFF. The CDR3 nucleotides are TGTGCCAGCAGGAGACAGCTGAACACTGAAGCTTTCTTT.

This clone has just one count. This chain links TRBV5-6 with TRBJ2-7; TRBD1 matches at 7 bases. J gave up 3 bases and V 1 base, and 4 bases lay outside the gene matches. There are 14 residues in the CDR3. CDR1 is SGHDT and CDR2 is YYEEEE in the germline V gene. The CDR3 reads CASSLLGQDYEQYF. For the CDR3, the DNA is TGTGCCAGCAGCTTGTTAGGACAGGACTACGAGCAGTACTTC.

V usage is TRBV9 and J usage is TRBJ2-2; D might be TRBD2 (6 bases). CDR3 length equals 18 residues. V was cut by 4 bases and J by 5 bases, with 24 bases left in between. The germline CDR1 and CDR2 sequences are SGDLS and YYNGEE. CDR3 residues: CASSPALLGGGGTGELFF. The CDR3 DNA reads as TGTGCCAGCAGCCCAGCCCTCCTAGGTGGAGGAGGGACCGGGGAGCTGTTTTTT.

The genes are TRBV29-1 and TRBJ2-7, with 7 bases lining up with TRBD2. This CDR3 contains 13 residues. V shed 2 bases, J shed 9 bases, and the junction held 10 bases outside the gene matches. Per the germline V gene, CDR1 is SQVTM and CDR2 is ANQGSEA. The CDR3 here is CSVELSGARGQYF. The CDR3 DNA reads as TGCAGCGTTGAATTGAGCGGGGCCCGGGGGCAGTACTTC.